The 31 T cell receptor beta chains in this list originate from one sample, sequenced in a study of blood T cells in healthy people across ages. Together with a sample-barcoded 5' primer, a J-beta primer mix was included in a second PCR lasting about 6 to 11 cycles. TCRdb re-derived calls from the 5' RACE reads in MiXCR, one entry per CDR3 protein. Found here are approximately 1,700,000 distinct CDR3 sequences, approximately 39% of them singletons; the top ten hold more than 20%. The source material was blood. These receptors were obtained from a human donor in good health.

The CDR3 coding sequence is TGTGCCAGCAGCTCTCACAGGGCCCCATTCCACTATGGCTACACCTTC. It yields the protein CASSSHRAPFHYGYTF. The chain couples TRBV13 to TRBJ1-2, with a tentative D call TRBD1 (6 bases). Germline lookup yields CDR1 PRHDT and CDR2 FYEKMQ (reference sequence). The ends were cut back, 4 bases at V and 3 bases at J, with 18 bases in the middle. The CDR3 is 16 residues long.

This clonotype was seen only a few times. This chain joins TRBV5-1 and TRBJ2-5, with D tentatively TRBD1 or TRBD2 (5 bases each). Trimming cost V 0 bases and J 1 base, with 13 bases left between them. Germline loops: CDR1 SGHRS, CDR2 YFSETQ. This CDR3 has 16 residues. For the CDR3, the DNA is TGCGCCAGCAGCTTGGTACCCGGGGCTATCCAAGAGACCCAGTACTTC. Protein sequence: CASSLVPGAIQETQYF.

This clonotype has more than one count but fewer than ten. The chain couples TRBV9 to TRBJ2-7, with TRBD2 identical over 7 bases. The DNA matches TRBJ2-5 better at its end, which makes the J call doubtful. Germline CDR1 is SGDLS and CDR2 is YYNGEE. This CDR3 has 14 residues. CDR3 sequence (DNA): TGTGCCAGCAGCGTAGCAACGGGGGGAGAGACCCAGTACTTC. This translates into CASSVATGGETQYF.

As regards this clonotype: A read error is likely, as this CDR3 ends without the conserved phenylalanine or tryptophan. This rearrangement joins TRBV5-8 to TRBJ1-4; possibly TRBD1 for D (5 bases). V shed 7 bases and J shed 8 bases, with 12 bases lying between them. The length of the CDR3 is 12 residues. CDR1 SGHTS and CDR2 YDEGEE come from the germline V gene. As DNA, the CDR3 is TGTGCCAGCTATCGGGGGGGAGAAAAACTGTTTTGT. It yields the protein CASYRGGEKLFC.

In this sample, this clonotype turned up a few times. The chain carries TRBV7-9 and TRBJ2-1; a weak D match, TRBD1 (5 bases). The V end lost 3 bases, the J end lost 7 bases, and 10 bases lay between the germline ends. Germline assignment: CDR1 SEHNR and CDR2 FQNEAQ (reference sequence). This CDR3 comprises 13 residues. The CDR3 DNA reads TGTGCCAGCAGCTTCTTCAGGGTGAATGAGCAGTTCTTC. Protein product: CASSFFRVNEQFF.

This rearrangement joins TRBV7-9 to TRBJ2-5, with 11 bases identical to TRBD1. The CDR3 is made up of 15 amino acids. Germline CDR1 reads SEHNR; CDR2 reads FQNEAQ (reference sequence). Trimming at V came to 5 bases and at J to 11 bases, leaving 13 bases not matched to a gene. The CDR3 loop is CASSASGQGAGGQYF. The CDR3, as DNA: TGTGCCAGCAGCGCCAGCGGACAGGGGGCAGGTGGGCAGTACTTC.

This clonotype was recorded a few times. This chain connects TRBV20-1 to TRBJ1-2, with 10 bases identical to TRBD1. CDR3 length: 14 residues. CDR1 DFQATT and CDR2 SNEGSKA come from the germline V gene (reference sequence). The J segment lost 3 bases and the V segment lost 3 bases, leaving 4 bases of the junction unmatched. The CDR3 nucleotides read TGCAGTGCTAGGCCCGGGACAGGGGACTATGGCTACACCTTC. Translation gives CSARPGTGDYGYTF.

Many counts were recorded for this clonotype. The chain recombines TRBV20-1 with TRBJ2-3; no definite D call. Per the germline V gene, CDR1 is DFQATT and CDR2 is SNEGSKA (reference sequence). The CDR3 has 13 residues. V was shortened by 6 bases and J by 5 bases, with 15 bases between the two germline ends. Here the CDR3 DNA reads TGCAGTGCCCTTTCCGATTTAATAGATACGCAGTATTTT. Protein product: CSALSDLIDTQYF.

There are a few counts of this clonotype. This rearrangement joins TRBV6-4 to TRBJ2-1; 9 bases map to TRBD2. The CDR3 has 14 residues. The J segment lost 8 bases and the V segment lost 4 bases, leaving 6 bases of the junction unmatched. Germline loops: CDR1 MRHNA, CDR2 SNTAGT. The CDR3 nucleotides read TGTGCCAGCAGTGTTAATAGCGGGGGCTATGAGCAGTTCTTC. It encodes CASSVNSGGYEQFF.

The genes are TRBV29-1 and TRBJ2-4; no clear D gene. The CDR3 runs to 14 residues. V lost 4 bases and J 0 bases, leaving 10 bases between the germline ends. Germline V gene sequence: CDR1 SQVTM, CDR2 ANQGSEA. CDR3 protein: CSVAGSLAKNIQYF. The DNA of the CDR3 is TGCAGCGTTGCAGGCAGCCTAGCCAAAAACATTCAGTACTTC.

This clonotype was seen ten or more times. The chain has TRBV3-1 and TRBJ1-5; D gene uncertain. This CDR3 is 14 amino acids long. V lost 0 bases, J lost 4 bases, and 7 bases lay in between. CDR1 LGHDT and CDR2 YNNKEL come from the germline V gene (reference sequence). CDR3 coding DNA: TGTGCCAGCAGCCAAGAGTGGGGAAATCAGCCCCAGCATTTT. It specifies CASSQEWGNQPQHF.

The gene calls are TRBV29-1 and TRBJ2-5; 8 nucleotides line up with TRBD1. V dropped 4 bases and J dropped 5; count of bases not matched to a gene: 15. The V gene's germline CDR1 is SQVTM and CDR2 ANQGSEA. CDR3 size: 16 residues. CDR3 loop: CSVGGAADRGWETQYF. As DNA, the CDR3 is TGCAGCGTTGGAGGAGCCGCCGACAGGGGTTGGGAGACCCAGTACTTC.

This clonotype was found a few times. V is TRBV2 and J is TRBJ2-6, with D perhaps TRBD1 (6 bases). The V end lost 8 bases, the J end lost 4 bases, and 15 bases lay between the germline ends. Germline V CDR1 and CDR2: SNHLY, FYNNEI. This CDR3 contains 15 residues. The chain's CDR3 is CASAGQSLGANVLTF. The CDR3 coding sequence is TGTGCCAGCGCAGGACAGTCTCTGGGGGCCAACGTCCTGACTTTC.

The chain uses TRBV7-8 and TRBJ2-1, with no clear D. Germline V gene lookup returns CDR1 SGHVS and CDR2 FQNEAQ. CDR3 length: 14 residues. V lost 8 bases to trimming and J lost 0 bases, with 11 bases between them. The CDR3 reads CASLSGSSYNEQFF. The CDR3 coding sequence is TGTGCCAGCCTATCGGGTAGCTCCTACAATGAGCAGTTCTTC.

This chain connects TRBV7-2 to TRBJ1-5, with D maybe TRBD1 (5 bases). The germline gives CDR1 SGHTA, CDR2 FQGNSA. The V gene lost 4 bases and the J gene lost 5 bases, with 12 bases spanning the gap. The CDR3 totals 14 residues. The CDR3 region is CASSSDSWDQPQHF. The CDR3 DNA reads TGTGCCAGCAGCTCTGACAGTTGGGATCAGCCCCAGCATTTT.

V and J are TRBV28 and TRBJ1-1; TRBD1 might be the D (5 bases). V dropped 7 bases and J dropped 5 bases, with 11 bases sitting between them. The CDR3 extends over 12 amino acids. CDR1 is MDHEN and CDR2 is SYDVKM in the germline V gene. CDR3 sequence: CASIGWGTEAFF. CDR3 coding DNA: TGTGCCAGCATCGGGTGGGGGACTGAAGCTTTCTTT. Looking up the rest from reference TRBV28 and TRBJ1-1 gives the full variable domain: DVKVTQSSRYLVKRTGEKVFLECVQDMDHENMFWYRQDPGLGLRLIYFSYDVKMKEKGDIPEGYSVSREKKERFSLILESASTNQTSMYLCASIGWGTEAFFGQGTRLTVV.

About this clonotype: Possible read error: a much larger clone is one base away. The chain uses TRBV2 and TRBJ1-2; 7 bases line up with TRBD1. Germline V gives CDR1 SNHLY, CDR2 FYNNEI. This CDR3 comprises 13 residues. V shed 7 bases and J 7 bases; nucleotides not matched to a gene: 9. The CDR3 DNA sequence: TGTGCCAGCATTACCGCAGGGGGTGGTGGCTACACCTTC. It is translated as CASITAGGGGYTF.

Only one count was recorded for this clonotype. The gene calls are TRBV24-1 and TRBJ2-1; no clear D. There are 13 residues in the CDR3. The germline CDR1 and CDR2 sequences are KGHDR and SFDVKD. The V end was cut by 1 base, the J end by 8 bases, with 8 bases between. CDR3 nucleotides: TGTGCCACCAGTGATTTTCTGAACGATGAGCAGTTCTTC. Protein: CATSDFLNDEQFF.

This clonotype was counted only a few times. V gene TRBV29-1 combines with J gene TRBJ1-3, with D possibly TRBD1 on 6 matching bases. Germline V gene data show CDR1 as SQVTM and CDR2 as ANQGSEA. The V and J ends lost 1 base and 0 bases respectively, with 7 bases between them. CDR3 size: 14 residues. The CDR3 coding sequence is TGCAGCGTTGAAGGGGGGCCCTCTGGAAACACCATATATTTT. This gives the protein CSVEGGPSGNTIYF.

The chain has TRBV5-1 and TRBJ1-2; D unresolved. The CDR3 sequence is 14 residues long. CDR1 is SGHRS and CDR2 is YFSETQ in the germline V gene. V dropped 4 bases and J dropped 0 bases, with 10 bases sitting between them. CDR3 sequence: CASSPAESNYGYTF. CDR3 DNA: TGCGCCAGCAGCCCAGCGGAGTCTAACTATGGCTACACCTTC.

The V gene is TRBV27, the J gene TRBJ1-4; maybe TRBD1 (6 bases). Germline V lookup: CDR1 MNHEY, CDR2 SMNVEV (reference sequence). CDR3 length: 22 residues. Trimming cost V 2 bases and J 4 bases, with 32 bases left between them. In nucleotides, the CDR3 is TGTGCCAGCAGTTTAATTCCAGTAGGGATTAGCAGAGTACAGGGCCTTAATGAAAAACTGTTTTTT. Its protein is CASSLIPVGISRVQGLNEKLFF.

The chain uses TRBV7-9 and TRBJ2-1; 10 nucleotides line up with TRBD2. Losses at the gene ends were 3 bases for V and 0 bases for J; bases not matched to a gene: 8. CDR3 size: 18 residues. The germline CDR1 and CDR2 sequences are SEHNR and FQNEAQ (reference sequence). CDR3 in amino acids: CASSFSDSGGSSYNEQFF. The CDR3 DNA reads TGTGCCAGCAGCTTCAGCGATAGCGGGGGGTCCTCCTACAATGAGCAGTTCTTC.

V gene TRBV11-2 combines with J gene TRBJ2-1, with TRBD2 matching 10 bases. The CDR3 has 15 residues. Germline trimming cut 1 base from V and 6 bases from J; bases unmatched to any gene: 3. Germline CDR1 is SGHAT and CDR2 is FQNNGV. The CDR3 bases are TGTGCCAGCAGCTTAGCACTAGCGGGGATCAATGAGCAGTTCTTC. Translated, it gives CASSLALAGINEQFF.

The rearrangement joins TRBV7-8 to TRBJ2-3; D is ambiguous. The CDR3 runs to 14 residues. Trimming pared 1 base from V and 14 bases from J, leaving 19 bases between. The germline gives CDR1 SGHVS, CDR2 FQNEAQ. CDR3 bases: TGTGCCAGCAGCTTAGGGAATGGGCCCCTTACGGGGTATTTT. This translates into CASSLGNGPLTGYF.

This chain's CDR3 is CASSREKTRPSNEQFF. The CDR3, as DNA: TGCGCCAGCAGCCGAGAAAAGACTCGTCCCTCCAATGAGCAGTTCTTC. This chain uses TRBV4-3 with TRBJ2-1; D is ambiguous. Trimming cost V 4 bases and J 6 bases, with 19 bases left between them. The CDR3 runs 16 residues. CDR1 is LGHNA and CDR2 is YSLEER in the germline V gene.

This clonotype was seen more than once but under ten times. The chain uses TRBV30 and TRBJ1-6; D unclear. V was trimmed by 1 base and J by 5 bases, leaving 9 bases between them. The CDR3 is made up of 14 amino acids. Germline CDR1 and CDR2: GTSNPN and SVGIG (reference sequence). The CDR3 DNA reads TGTGCCTGGAGTGCAGAACTCAATAATTCACCCCTCCACTTT. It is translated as CAWSAELNNSPLHF.

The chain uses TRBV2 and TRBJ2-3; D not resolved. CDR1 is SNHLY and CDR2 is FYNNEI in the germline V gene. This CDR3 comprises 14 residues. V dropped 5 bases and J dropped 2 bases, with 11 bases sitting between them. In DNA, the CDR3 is TGTGCCAGCAGTTATATGGGTCTCACAGATACGCAGTATTTT. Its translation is CASSYMGLTDTQYF. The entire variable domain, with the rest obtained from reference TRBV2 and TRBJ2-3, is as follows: EPEVTQTPSHQVTQMGQEVILRCVPISNHLYFYWYRQILGQKVEFLVSFYNNEISEKSEIFDDQFSVERPDGSNFTLKIRSTKLEDSAMYFCASSYMGLTDTQYFGPGTRLTVL.

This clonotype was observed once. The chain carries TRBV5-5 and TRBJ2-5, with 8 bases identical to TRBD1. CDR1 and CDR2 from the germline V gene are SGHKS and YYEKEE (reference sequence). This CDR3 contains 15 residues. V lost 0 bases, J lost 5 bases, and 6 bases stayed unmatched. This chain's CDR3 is CASSLGTGSWETQYF. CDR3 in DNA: TGTGCCAGCAGCTTGGGGACAGGGTCTTGGGAGACCCAGTACTTC.

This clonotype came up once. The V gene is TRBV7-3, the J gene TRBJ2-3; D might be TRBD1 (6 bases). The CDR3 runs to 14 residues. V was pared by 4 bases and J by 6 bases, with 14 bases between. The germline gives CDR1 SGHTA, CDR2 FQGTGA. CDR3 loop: CASSSLGQYDTQYF. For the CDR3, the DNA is TGTGCCAGCAGCTCACTAGGACAGTATGATACGCAGTATTTT.

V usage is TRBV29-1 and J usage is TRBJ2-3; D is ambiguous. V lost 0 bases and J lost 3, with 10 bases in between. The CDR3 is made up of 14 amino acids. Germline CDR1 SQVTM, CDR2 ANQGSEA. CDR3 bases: TGCAGCGTTGAAGAAAGTGTCGGAACAGATACGCAGTATTTT. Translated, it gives CSVEESVGTDTQYF.

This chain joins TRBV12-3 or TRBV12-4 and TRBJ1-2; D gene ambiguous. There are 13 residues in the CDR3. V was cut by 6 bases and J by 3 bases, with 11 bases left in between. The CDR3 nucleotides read TGTGCCAGCAGATCAAACCTCTACTATGGCTACACCTTC. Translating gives CASRSNLYYGYTF.